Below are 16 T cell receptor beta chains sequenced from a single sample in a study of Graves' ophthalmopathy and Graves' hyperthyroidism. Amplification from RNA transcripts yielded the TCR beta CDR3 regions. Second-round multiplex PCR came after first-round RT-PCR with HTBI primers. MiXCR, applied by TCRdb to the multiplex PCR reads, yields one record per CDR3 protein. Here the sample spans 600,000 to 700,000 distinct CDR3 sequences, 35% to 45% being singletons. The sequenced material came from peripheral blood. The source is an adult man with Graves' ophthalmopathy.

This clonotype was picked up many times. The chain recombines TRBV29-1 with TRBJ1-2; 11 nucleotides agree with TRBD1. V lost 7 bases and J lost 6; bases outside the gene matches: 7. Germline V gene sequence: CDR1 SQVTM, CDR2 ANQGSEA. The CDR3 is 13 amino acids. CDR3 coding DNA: TGCAGCGACACCGGGACAGGGGGAAATGGCTACACCTTC. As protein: CSDTGTGGNGYTF.

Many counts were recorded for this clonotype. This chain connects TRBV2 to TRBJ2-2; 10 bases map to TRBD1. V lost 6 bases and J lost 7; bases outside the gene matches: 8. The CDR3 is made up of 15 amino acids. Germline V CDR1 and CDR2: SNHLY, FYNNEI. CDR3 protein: CASRPGTGDIGELFF. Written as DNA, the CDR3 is TGTGCCAGCAGGCCCGGGACAGGGGATATCGGGGAGCTGTTTTTT.

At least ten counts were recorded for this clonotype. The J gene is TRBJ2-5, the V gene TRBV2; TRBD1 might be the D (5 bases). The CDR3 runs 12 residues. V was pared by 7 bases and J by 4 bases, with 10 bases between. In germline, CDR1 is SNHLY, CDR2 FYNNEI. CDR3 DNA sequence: TGTGCCAGCAAGGGGTCCGGAGAGACCCAGTACTTC. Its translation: CASKGSGETQYF.

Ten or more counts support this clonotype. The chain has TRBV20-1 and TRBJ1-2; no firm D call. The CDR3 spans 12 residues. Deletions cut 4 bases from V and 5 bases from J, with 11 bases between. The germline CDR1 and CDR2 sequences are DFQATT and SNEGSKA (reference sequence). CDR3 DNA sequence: TGCAGTGCTATTCGGGGTCCTTATGGCTACACCTTC. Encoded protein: CSAIRGPYGYTF.

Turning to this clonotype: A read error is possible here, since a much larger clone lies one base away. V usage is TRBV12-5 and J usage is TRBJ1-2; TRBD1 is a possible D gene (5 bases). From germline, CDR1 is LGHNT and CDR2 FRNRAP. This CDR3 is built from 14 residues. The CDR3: CVSGLVQGYYGYTF. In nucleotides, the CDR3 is TGTGTTAGTGGTTTGGTCCAGGGCTACTATGGCTACACCTTC.

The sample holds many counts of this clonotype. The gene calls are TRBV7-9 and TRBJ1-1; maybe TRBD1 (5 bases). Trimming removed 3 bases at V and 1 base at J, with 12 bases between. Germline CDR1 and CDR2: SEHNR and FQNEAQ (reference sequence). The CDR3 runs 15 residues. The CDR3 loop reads CASSFLGHPNTEAFF. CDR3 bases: TGTGCCAGCAGCTTCCTAGGACACCCGAACACTGAAGCTTTCTTT.

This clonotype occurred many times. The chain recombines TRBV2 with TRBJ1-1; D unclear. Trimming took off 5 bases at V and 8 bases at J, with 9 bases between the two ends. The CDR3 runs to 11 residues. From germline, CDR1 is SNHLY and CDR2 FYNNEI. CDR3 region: CASSYRAEAFF. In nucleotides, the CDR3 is TGTGCCAGCAGTTACCGGGCAGAAGCTTTCTTT.

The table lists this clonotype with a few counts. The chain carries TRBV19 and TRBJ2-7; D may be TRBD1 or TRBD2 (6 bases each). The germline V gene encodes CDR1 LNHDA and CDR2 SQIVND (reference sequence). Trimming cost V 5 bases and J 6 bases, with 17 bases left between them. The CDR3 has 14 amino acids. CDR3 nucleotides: TGTGCCAGTAGTCCTGAGGGGGGAGCAATCGAGCAGTACTTC. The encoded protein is CASSPEGGAIEQYF.

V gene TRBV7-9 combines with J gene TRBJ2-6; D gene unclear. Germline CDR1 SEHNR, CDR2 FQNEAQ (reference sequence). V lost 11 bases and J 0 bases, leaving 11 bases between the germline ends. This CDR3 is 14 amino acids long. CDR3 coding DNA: TGTGCCTGGAGTGTCTTCTCTGGGGCCAACGTCCTGACTTTC. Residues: CAWSVFSGANVLTF.

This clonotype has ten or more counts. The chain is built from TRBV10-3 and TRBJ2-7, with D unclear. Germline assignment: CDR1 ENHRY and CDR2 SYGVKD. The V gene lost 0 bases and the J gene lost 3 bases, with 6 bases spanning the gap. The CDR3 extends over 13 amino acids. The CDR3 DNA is TGTGCCATCAGTGAGTCTCGACTCTACGAGCAGTACTTC. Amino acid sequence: CAISESRLYEQYF.

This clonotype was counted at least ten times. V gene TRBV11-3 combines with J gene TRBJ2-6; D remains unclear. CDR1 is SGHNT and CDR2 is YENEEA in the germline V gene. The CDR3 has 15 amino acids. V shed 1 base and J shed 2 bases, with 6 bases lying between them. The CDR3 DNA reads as TGTGCCAGCAGCTTAGGGGCGGCTGGGGCCAACGTCCTGACTTTC. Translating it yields CASSLGAAGANVLTF.

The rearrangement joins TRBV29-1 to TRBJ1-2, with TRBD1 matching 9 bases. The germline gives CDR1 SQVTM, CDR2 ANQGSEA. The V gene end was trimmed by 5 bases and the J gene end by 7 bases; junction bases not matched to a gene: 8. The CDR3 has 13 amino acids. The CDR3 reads CSVLPGQGGGYTF. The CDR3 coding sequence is TGCAGCGTTTTGCCGGGACAGGGTGGTGGCTACACCTTC.

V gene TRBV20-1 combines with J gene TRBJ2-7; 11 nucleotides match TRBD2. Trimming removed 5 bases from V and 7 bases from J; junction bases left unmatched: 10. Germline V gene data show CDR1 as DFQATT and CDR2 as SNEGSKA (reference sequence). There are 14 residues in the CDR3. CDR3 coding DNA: TGCAGTGCTCCCCGTAGCGGGGGGGCGGGGGAGCAGTACTTC. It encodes CSAPRSGGAGEQYF.

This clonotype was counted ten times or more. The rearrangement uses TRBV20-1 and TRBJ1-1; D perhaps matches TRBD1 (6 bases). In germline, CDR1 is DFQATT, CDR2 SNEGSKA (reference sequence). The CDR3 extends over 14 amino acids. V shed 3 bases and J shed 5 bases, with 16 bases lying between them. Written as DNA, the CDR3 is TGCAGTGCTAGCGTAGGGGGTAGAGAAACTGAAGCTTTCTTT. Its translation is CSASVGGRETEAFF.

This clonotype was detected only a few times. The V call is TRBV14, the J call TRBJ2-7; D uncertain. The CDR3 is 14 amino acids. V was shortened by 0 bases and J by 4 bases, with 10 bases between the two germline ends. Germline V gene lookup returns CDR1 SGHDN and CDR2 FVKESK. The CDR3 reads CASSQDLGSYEQYF. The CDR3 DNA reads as TGTGCCAGCAGCCAAGATCTTGGCAGTTACGAGCAGTACTTC.

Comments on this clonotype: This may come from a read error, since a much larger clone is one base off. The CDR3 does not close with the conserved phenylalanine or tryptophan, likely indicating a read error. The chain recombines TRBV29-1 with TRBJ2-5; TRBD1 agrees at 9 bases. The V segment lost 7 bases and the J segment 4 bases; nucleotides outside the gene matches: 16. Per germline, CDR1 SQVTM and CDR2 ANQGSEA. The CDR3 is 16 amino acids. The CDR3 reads CSATTGGWVAPETQYL. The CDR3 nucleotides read TGCAGCGCAACGACAGGGGGTTGGGTGGCTCCAGAGACCCAGTACCTC.